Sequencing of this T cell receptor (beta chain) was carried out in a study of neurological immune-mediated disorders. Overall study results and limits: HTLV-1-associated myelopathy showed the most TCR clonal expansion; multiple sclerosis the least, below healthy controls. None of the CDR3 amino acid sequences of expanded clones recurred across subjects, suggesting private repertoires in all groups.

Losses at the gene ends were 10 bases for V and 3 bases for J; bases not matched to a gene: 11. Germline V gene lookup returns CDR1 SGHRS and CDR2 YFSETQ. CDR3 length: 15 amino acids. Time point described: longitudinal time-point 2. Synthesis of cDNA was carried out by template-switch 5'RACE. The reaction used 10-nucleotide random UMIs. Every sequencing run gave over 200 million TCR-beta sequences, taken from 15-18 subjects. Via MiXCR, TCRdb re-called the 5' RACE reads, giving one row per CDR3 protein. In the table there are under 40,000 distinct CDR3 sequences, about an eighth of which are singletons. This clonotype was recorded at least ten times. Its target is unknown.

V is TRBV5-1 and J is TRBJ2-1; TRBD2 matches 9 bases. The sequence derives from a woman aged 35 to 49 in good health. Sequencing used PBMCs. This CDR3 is CACKVEAGGYNEQFF. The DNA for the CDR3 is TGCGCCTGTAAGGTGGAAGCGGGAGGCTACAATGAGCAGTTCTTC.